This TCR beta chain was captured in a study of cytomegalovirus exposure and HLA in healthy donors. In regard to this clone: One end of the junction fails to match germline, which may point to a read error.

Donors in the study were healthy people who gave bone marrow. Both 60 Vbeta primers and 13 Jbeta primers went into the PCR. Profiling relied on immunoSEQ multiplex PCR, and the TCRdb table lists in-frame clones only, not all of them. The table counts approximately 120,000 clones; over 2% lies in the top ten. CDR1 is SGHDT and CDR2 is YYEEEE in the germline V gene. This CDR3 region has 15 residues. The chain is built from TRBV5-6 and TRBJ1-4, with a possible D match to TRBD1 (5 bases). This clonotype was sampled from a man between 40 and 49 years old in good health and CMV-seronegative. Source material: PBMCs. This CDR3 reads CASSRIGGGYEKLLF. The CDR3 DNA is TGTGCCAGCAGCCGGATTGGGGGAGGCTACGAAAAACTGCTTTTT.